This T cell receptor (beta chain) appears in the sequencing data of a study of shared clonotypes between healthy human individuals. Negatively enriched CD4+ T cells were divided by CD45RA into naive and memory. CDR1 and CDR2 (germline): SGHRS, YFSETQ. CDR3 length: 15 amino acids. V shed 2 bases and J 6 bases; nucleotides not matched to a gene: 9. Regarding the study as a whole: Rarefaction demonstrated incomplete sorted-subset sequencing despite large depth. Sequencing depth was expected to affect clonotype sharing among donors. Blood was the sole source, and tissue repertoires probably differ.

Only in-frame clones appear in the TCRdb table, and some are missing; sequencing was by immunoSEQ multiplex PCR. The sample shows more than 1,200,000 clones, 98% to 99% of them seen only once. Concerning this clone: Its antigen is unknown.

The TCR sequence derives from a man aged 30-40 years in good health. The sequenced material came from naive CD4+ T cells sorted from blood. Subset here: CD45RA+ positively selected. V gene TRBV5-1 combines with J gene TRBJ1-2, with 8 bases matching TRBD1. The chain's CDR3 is CASSLDRGFSDGYTF. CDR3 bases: TGCGCCAGCAGCTTAGACAGGGGATTCTCAGATGGCTACACCTTC.